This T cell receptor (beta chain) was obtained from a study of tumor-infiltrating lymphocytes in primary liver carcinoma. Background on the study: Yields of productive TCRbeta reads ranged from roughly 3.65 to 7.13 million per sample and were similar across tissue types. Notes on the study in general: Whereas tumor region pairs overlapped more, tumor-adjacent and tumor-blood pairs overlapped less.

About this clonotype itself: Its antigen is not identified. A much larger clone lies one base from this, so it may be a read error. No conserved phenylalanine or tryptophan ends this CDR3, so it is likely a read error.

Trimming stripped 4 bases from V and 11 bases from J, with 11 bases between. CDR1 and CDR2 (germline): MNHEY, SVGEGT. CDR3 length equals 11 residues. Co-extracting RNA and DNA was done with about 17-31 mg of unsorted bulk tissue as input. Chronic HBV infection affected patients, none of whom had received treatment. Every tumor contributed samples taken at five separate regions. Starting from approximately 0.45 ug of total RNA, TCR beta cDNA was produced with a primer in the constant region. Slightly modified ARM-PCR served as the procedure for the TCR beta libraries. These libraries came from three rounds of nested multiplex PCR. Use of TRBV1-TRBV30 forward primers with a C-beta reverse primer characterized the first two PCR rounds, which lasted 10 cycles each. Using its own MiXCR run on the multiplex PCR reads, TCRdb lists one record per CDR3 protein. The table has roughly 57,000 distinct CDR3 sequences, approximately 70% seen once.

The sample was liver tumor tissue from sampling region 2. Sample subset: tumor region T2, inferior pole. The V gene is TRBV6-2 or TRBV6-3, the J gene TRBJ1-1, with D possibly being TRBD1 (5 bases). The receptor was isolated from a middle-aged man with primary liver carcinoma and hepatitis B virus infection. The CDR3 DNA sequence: TGTGCCAGCAGTTCGGCAGGGCCGGCTTTCTTA. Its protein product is CASSSAGPAFL.